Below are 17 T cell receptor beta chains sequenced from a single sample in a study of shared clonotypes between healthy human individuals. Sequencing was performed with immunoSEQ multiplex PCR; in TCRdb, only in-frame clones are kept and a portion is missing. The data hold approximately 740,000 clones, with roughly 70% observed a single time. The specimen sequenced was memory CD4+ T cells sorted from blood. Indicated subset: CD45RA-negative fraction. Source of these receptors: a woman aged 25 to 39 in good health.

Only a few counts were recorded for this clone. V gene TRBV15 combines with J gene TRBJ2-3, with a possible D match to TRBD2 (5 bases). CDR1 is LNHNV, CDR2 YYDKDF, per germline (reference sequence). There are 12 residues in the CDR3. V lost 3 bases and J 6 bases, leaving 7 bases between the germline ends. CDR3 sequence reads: CATSSTRDTQYF. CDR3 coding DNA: TGTGCCACCAGCAGCACTAGGGATACGCAGTATTTT.

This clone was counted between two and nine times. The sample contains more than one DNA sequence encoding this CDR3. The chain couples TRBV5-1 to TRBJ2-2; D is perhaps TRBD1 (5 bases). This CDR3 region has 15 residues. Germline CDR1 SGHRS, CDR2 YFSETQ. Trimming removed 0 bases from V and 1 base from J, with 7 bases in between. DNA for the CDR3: TGCGCCAGCAGCTTGGGACAGCTGAACACCGGGGAGCTGTTTTTT. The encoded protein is CASSLGQLNTGELFF.

CDR3 region: CASSYAGQAYEQYF. CDR3 nucleotide sequence: TGTGCCAGCAGTTACGCGGGACAGGCCTACGAGCAGTACTTC. This chain links TRBV6-5 with TRBJ2-7, with 8 bases aligning to TRBD1. The CDR3 is 14 residues long. Per the germline V gene, CDR1 is MNHEY and CDR2 is SVGAGI. The junction had 2 bases not matched to a gene; V was cut back by 2 bases and J by 2 bases.

The CDR3 reads CASSLGSWETEAFF. The CDR3 DNA reads as TGTGCCAGCAGCCTTGGATCTTGGGAGACTGAAGCTTTCTTT. The chain employs TRBV9 and TRBJ1-1; no firm D call. Per germline, CDR1 SGDLS and CDR2 YYNGEE. This CDR3 has 14 amino acids. Trimming cost V 4 bases and J 5 bases, with 15 bases left between them.

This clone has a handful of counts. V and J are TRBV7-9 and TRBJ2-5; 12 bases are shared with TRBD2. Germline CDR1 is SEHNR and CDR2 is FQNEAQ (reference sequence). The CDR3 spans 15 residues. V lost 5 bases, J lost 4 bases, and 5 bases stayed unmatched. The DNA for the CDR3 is TGTGCCAGCAGCCAGCCGGGACTAGCGGGAGAGACCCAGTACTTC. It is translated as CASSQPGLAGETQYF.

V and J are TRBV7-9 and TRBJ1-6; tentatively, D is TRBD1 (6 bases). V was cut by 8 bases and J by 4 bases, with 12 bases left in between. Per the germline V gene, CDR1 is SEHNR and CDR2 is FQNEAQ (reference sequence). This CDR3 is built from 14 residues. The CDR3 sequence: CASSRGQYNSPLHF. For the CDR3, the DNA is TGTGCCAGCTCCCGTGGACAGTATAATTCACCCCTCCACTTT.

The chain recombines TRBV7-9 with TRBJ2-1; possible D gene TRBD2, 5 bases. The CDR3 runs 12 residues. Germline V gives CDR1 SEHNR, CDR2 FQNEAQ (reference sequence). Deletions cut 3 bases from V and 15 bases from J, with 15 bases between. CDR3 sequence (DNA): TGTGCCAGCAGCTTGGACGGCCCAGGACTGTTCTTC. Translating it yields CASSLDGPGLFF.

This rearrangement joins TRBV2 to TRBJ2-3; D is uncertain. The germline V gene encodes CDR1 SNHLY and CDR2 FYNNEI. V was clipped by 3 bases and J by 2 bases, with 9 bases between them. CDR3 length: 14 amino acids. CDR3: CASSETRNTDTQYF. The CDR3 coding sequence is TGTGCCAGCAGTGAGACGAGGAACACAGATACGCAGTATTTT.

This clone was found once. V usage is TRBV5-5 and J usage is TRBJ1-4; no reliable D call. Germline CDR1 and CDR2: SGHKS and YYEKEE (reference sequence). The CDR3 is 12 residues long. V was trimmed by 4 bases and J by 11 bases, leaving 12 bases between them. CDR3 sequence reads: CASSPSLGKLFF. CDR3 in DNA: TGTGCCAGCAGCCCCTCGTTGGGGAAACTGTTTTTT.

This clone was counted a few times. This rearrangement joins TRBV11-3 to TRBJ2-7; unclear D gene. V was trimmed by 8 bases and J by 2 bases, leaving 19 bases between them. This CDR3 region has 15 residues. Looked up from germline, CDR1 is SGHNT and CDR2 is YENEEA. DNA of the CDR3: TGTGCCAGCGGATCTGATGAGCCCTTACCCTACGAGCAGTACTTC. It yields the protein CASGSDEPLPYEQYF.

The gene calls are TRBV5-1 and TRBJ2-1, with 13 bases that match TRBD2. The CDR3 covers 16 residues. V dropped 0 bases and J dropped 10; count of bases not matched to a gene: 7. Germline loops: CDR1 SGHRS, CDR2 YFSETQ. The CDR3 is CASSLDGTSGIGEQFF. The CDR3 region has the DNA TGCGCCAGCAGCTTGGACGGGACTAGCGGGATCGGCGAGCAGTTCTTC.

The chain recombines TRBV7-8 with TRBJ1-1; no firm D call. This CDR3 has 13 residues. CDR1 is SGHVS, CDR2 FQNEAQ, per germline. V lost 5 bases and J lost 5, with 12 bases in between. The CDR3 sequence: CASSPLVGTEAFF. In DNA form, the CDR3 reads TGTGCCAGCAGCCCCCTCGTGGGGACTGAAGCTTTCTTT.

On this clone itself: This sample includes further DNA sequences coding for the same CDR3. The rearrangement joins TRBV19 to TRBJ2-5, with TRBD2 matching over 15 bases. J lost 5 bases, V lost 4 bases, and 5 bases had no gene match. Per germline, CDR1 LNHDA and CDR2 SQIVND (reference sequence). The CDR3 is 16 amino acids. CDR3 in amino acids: CASSTGLAGGRETQYF. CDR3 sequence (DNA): TGTGCCAGTAGTACGGGACTAGCGGGAGGCAGGGAGACCCAGTACTTC.

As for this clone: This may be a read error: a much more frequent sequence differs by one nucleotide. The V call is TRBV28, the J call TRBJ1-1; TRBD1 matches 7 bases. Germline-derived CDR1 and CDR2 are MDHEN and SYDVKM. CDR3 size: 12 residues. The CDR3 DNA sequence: TGTACCAGCAGTTTCCGGGGACAGAAAGCTTTCTTT. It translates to CTSSFRGQKAFF.

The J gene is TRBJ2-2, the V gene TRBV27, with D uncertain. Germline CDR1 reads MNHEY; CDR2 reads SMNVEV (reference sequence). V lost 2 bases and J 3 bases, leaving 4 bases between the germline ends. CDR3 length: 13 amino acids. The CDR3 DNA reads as TGTGCCAGCAGTTTACCATACACCGGGGAGCTGTTTTTT. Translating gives CASSLPYTGELFF.

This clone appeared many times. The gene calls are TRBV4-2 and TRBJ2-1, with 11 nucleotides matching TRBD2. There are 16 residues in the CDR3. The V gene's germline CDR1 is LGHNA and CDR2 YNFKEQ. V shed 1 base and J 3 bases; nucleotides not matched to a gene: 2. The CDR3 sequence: CASSQALAGGYNEQFF. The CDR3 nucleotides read TGTGCCAGCAGCCAAGCCCTAGCGGGAGGCTACAATGAGCAGTTCTTC.

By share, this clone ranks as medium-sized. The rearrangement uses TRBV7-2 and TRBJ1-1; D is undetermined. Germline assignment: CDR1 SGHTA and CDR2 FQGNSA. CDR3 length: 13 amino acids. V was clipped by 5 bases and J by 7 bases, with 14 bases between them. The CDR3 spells CASSPYQHIEAFF. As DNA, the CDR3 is TGTGCCAGCAGCCCTTATCAACACATTGAAGCTTTCTTT.